This T cell receptor (beta chain) was documented in a study of cytomegalovirus exposure and HLA in healthy donors. In the PCR, 60 Vbeta and 13 Jbeta primers were used. Repertoires were generated with immunoSEQ multiplex PCR, while TCRdb's copy carries only in-frame clones and drops some. The profile shows roughly 120,000 clones, about 80% of them singletons. The CDR3 loop spans 15 amino acids. From germline, CDR1 is SGHRS and CDR2 YFSETQ. V gave up 4 bases and J gave up 6 bases, with 17 bases separating them. This sequence joins TRBV5-1 and TRBJ2-1; possible D gene TRBD2, 5 bases. The TCR sequence derives from a male donor in good health and CMV-seronegative. The sequenced material came from PBMCs. Here the CDR3 DNA reads TGCGCCAGCAGCCCACGGGGAGATCCGATCAATGAGCAGTTCTTC. It translates to CASSPRGDPINEQFF.